Described below is a single T cell receptor beta chain sequence and its context. The data were taken from a study of shared T cell receptors in the human thymus. Per the germline V gene, CDR1 is SGHTA and CDR2 is FQGNSA. CDR3 length: 16 residues. V shed 0 bases and J shed 0 bases, with 11 bases lying between them. Sequencing used immunoSEQ multiplex PCR; TCRdb keeps in-frame clones, though not all of them. The table shows tens of thousands of clones, with around 96% occurring only once. The material sequenced was thymocytes. The V and J genes are TRBV7-2 and TRBJ1-2; TRBD1 is a possible D gene (6 bases). This sequence originates from a human donor. The CDR3: CASSLAQGPANYGYTF. The CDR3 region has the DNA TGTGCCAGCAGCTTAGCACAGGGTCCAGCTAACTATGGCTACACCTTC.